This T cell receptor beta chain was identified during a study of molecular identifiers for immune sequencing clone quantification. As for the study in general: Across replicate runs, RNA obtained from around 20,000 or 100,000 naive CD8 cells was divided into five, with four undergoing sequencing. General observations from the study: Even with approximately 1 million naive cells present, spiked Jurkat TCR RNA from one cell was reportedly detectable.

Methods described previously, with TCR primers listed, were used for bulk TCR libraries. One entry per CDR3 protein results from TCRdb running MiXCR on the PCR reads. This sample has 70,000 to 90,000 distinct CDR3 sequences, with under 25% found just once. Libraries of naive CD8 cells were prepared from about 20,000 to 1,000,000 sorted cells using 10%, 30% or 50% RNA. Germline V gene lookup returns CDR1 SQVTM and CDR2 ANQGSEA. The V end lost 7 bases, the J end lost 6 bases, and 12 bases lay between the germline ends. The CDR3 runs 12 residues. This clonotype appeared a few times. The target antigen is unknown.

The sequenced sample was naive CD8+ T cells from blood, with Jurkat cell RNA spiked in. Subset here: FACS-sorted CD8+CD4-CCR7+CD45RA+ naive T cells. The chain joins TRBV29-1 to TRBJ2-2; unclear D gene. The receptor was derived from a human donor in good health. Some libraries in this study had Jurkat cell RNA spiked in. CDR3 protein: CSAILPSGELFF. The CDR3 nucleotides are TGCAGCGCGATCCTCCCGTCCGGGGAGCTGTTTTTT.